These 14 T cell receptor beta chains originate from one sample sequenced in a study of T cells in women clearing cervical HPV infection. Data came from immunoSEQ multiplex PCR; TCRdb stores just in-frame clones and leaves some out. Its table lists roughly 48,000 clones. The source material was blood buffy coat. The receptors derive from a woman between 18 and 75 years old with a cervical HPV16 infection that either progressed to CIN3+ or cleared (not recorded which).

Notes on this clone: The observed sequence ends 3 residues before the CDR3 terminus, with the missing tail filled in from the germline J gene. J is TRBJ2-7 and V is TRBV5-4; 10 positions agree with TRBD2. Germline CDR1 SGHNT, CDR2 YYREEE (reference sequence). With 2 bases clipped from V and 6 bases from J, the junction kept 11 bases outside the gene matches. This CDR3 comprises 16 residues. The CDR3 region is CASSLAGGPGVSEQYF. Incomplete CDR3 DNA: TGTGCCAGCAGCTTAGCGGGAGGGCCCGGGGTTTCCGAG.

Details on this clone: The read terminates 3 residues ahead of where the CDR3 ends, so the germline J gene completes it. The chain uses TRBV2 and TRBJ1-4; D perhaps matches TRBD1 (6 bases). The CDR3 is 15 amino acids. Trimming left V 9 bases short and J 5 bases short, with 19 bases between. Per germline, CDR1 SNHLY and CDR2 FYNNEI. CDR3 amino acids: CASTFDRLTNEKLFF. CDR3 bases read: TGTGCCAGTACCTTTGACAGGTTGACGAATGAAAAA.

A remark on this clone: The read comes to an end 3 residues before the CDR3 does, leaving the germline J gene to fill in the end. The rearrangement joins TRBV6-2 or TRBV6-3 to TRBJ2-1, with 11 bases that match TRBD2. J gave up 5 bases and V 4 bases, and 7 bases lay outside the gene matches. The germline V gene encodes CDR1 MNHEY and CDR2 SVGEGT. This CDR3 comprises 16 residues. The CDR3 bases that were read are TGTGCCAGCAGTTGGCTAGCGGGGGGCCTAAACAATGAG. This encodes CASSWLAGGLNNE. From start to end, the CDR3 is CASSWLAGGLNNEQFF.

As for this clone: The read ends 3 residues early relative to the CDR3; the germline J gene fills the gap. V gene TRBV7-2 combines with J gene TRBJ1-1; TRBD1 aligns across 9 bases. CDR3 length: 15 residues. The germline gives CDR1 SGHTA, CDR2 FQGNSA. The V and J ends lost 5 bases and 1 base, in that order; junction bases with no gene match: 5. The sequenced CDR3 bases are TGTGCCAGCAGCCTATGGGGACAGGGGAACACTGAA. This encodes CASSLWGQGNTE. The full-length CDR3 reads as CASSLWGQGNTEAFF.

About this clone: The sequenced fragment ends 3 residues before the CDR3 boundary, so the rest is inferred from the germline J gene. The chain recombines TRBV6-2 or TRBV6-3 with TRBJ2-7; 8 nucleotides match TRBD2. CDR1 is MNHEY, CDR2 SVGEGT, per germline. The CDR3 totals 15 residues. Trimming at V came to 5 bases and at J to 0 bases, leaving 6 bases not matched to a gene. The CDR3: CASSAQLAVSYEQYF. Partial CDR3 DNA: TGTGCCAGCAGTGCGCAACTAGCGGTCTCCTACGAG.

The CDR3 loop reads CASSSRQGPYEQYF. Incomplete CDR3 DNA: TGTGCCAGCAGTTCTCGGCAGGGGCCGTACGAG. The chain has TRBV7-2 and TRBJ2-7, with D tentatively TRBD1 (6 bases). The sequence runs out 3 residues before the end of the CDR3; the remainder is reconstructed from the germline J gene. The germline V and J ends were trimmed by 6 bases and 4 bases, with 16 bases remaining between them. CDR1 is SGHTA, CDR2 FQGNSA, per germline. This CDR3 spans 14 amino acids.

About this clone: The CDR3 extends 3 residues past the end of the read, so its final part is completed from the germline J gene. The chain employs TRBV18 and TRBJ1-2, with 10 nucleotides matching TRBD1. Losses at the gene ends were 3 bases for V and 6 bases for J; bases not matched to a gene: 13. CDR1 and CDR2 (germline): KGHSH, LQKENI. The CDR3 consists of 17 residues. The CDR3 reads CASSPNYSTGTGDGYTF. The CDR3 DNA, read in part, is TGTGCCAGCTCACCCAACTACAGCACCGGGACAGGGGATGGC.

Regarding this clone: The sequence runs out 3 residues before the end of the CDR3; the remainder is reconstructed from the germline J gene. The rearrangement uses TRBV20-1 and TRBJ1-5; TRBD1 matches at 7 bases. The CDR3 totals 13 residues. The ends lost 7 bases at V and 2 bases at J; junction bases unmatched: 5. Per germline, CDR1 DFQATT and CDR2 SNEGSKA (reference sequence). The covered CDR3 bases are TGCAGTGTCACAGGACAGGGCAATCAGCCC. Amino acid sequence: CSVTGQGNQP. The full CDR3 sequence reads CSVTGQGNQPQHF.

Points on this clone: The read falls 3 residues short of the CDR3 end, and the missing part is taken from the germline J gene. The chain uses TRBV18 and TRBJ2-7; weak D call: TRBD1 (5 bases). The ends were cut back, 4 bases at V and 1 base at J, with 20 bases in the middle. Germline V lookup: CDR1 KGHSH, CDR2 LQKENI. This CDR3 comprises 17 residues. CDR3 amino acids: CASSRYYPTGQSYEQYF. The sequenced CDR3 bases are TGTGCCAGCTCACGTTATTACCCTACAGGACAATCCTACGAG.

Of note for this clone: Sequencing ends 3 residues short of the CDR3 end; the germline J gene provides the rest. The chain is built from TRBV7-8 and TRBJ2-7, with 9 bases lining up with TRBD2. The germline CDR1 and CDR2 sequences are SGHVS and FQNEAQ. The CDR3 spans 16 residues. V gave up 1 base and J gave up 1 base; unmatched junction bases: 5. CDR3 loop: CASSLEGAGGSYEQYF. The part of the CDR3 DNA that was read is TGTGCCAGCAGCTTAGAGGGGGCGGGAGGGTCCTACGAG.

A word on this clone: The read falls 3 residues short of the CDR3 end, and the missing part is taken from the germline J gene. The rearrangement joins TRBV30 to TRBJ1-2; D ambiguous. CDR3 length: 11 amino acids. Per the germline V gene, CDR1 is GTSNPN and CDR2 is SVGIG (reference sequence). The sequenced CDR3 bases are TGTGCCTGGACCGCCCCCGGACTC. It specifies CAWTAPGL. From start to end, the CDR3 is CAWTAPGLYTF.

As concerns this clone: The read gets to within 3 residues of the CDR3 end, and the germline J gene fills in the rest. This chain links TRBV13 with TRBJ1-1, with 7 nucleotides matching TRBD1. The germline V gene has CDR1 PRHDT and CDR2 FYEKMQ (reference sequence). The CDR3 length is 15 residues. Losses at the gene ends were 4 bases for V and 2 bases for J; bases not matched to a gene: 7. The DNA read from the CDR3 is TGTGCCAGCAGCTGCCGACAGGGCGGAAACACTGAA. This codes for CASSCRQGGNTE. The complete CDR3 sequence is CASSCRQGGNTEAFF.

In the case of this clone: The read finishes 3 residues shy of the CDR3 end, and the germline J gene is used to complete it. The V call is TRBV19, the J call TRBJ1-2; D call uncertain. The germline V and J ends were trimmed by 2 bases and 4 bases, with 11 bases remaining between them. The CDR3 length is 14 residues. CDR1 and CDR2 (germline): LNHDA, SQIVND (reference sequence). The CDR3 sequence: CASSISSVLYGYTF. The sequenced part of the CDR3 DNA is TGTGCCAGTAGTATATCATCGGTACTCTATGGC. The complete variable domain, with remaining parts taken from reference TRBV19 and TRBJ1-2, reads DGGITQSPKYLFRKEGQNVTLSCEQNLNHDAMYWYRQDPGQGLRLIYYSQIVNDFQKGDIAEGYSVSREKKESFPLTVTSAQKNPTAFYLCASSISSVLYGYTFGSGTRLTVV.

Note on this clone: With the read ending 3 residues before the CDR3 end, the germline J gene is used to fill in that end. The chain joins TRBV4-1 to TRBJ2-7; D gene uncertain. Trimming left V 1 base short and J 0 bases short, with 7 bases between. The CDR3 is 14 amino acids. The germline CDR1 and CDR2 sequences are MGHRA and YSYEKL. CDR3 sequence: CASSQVGLSYEQYF. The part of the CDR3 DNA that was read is TGCGCCAGCAGCCAAGTGGGCCTCTCCTACGAG.